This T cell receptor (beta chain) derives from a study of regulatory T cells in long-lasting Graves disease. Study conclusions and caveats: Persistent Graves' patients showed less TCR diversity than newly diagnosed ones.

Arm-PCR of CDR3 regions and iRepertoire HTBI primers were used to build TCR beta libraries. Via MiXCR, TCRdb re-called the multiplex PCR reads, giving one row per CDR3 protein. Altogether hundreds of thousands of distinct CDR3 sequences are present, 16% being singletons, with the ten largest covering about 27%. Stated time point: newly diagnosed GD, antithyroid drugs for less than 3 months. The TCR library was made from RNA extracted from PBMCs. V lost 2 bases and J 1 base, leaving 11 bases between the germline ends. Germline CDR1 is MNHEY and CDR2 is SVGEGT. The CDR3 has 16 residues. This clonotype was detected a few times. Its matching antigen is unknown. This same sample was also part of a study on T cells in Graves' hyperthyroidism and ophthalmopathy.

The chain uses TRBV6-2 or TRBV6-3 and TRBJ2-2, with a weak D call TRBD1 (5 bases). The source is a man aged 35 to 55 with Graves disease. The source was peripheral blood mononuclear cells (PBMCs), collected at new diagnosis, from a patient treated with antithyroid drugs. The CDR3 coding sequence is TGTGCCAGCAGTTACACTCCTGGACAGAACACCGGGGAGCTGTTTTTT. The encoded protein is CASSYTPGQNTGELFF.